This T cell receptor (beta chain) stems from a study of blood T cell repertoires in COVID-19. Overall study: The study drew acute and convalescent COVID-19 samples from the United States, Italy and Spain. PBMCs, B-cell-depleted T cells, or T cells were the source of the cDNA or gDNA that made up the material.

Methods used by the authors: The authors estimated nucleated cell counts from reference gene primer amplification. Clones were read by immunoSEQ multiplex PCR, and TCRdb kept only the in-frame ones, dropping some. V and J calls and clone size are copied from that table; D and trimming were computed from the DNA. The data contain some 20,000 clones, 80% to 90% of them singletons. The J segment lost 6 bases and the V segment lost 6 bases, leaving 12 bases of the junction unmatched. This CDR3 comprises 16 residues. CDR1 and CDR2 (germline): SGHTA, FQGNSA. Sequences were obtained from peripheral blood. This sequence originates from a human donor in a cohort sampled during active COVID-19. The donor label of this sample is uncertain. The chain employs TRBV7-2 and TRBJ2-3, with 10 positions matching TRBD2. CDR3: CASRPSGRGNWDTQYF. In DNA, the CDR3 is TGTGCCAGCAGACCAAGCGGGAGGGGGAATTGGGATACGCAGTATTTT.